This T cell receptor beta chain was sequenced in a study of blood T cell repertoires in COVID-19. Overall study context: Sources were T cells, B-cell-depleted T cells, or PBMCs; the material itself was cDNA or gDNA.

This table comes from immunoSEQ multiplex PCR, and its TCRdb copy is limited to in-frame clones, with some not included. The sample has about 150,000 clones, roughly 80% seen once. The study recruited people aged roughly 18 to 100 years across roughly 23 US areas. Cohorts were based on clinical histories the participants reported. Donors in Cohort 3 counted as recovered after two negative PCRs, clearance, or symptom resolution. This TCR was recovered from a man in his fifties or sixties who had recovered from COVID-19. What was sequenced was PBMCs or T cells enriched from blood (not recorded which).

The CDR3 region is CASILPGQGADYGYTF. DNA of the CDR3: TGTGCCAGCATCCTCCCCGGACAGGGGGCGGACTATGGCTACACCTTC. The chain couples TRBV2 to TRBJ1-2, with 11 bases that match TRBD1. The CDR3 totals 16 residues. Germline V gives CDR1 SNHLY, CDR2 FYNNEI. Trimming at V came to 7 bases and at J to 3 bases, leaving 10 bases not matched to a gene.